Reported below is one TCR beta chain. This sample was taken from a study of blood T cell repertoires in COVID-19. Study details: Samples representing acute and convalescent COVID-19 were sourced from the United States, Italy and Spain. The analysed material was cDNA or gDNA that came from T cells, B-cell-depleted T cells, or PBMCs.

This CDR3 has 15 residues. Germline V gives CDR1 LNHDA, CDR2 SQIVND (reference sequence). Trimming left V 7 bases short and J 4 bases short, with 14 bases between. Original processing notes: Estimation of nucleated cell counts was performed using reference gene primer amplification. Data came from immunoSEQ multiplex PCR; TCRdb stores just in-frame clones and leaves some out. V and J calls and clone size are those listed in that table; D and trimming were worked out from the DNA. The sample carries approximately 70,000 clones, more than 75% recorded once. The chain carries TRBV19 and TRBJ2-6, with D maybe TRBD2 (6 bases). The sequence derives from a human donor in a cohort sampled during active COVID-19. Sequenced: peripheral blood. For the CDR3, the DNA is TGTGCCAGTACCCTGGGGGGAAGGGGGGCCAACGTCCTGACTTTC. Protein product: CASTLGGRGANVLTF.